What follows describes a single T cell receptor (beta chain). No antigen is known for it. The data originate from a study of high-grade serous ovarian cancer treatment subgroups. Study summary: Each sample yielded on average roughly 7,000 unique TCR beta rearrangements from 13,000 or so reads.

The study, taken as a whole, reports: Repertoire analysis covered CDR3 alone, not CDR1 or CDR2.

Profiling relied on immunoSEQ multiplex PCR, and the TCRdb table lists in-frame clones only, not all of them. In the table there are some 12,000 clones, roughly 87% of which are singletons. Trimming took 1 base from V and 2 from J, leaving 7 bases between them. The CDR3 has 14 amino acids. Germline V gives CDR1 SGHNT, CDR2 YENEEA. The tumor samples were collected prior to definitive surgery or chemotherapy. Sequencing used tumor tissue. The source is a human donor with high-grade serous ovarian cancer. The chain recombines TRBV11-3 with TRBJ2-3, with no clear D. For the CDR3, the DNA is TGTGCCAGCAGCTTAGGTCCGAACACAGATACGCAGTATTTT. Its protein is CASSLGPNTDTQYF.